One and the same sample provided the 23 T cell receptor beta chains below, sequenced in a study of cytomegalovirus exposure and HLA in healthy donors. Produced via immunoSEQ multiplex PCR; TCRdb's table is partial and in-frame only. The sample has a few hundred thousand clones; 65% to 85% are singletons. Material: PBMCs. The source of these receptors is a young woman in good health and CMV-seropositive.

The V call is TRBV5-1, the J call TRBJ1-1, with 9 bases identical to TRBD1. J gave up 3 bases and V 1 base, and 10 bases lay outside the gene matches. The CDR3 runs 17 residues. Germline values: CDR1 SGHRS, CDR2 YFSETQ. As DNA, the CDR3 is TGCGCCAGCAGCTTGACCGGGACAGGGCTTATCTACACTGAAGCTTTCTTT. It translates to CASSLTGTGLIYTEAFF. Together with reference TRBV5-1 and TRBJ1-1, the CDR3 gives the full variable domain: KAGVTQTPRYLIKTRGQQVTLSCSPISGHRSVSWYQQTPGQGLQFLFEYFSETQRNKGNFPGRFSGRQFSNSRSEMNVSTLELGDSALYLCASSLTGTGLIYTEAFFGQGTRLTVV.

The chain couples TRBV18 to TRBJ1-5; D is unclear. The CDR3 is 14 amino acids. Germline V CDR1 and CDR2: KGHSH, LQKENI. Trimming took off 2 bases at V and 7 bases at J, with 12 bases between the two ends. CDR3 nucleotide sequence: TGTGCCAGCTCACCATCGGGCCCAGGCCAGCCCCAGCATTTT. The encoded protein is CASSPSGPGQPQHF. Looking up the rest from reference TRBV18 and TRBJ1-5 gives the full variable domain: NAGVMQNPRHLVRRRGQEARLRCSPMKGHSHVYWYRQLPEEGLKFMVYLQKENIIDESGMPKERFSAEFPKEGPSILRIQQVVRGDSAAYFCASSPSGPGQPQHFGDGTRLSIL.

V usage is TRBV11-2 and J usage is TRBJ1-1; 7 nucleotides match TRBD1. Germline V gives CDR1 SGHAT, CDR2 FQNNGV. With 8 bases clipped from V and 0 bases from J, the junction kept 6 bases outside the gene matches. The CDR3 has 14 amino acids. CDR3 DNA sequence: TGTGCCAGCTGGCCGGGGACAGTGAACACTGAAGCTTTCTTT. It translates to CASWPGTVNTEAFF.

The CDR3 reads CASSHRPWDRGRNEQFF. The CDR3, as DNA: TGTGCCAGCAGCCACCGTCCTTGGGACAGGGGAAGGAATGAGCAGTTCTTC. The V and J genes are TRBV11-2 and TRBJ2-1; 10 nucleotides align to TRBD1. The CDR3 spans 17 residues. Germline lookup yields CDR1 SGHAT and CDR2 FQNNGV. V shed 5 bases and J 7 bases; nucleotides not matched to a gene: 14.

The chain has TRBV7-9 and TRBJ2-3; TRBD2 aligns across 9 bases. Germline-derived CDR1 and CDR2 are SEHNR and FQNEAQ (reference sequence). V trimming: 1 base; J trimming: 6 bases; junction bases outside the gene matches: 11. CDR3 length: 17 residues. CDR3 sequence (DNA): TGTGCCAGCAGCTTAGGGAGTAGCGGGAGAGTCATGGATACGCAGTATTTT. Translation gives CASSLGSSGRVMDTQYF.

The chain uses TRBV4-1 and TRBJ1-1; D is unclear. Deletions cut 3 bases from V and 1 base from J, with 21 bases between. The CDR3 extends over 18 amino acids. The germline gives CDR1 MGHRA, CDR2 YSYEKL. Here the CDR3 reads CASSHPGGPGGRNTEAFF. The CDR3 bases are TGCGCCAGCAGCCATCCCGGCGGCCCGGGAGGTAGGAACACTGAAGCTTTCTTT.

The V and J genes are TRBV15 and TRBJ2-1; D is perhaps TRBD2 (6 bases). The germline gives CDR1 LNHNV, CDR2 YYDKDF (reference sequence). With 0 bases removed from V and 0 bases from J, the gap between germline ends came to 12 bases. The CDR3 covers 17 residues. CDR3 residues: CATSRDMGGGSYNEQFF. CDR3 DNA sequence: TGTGCCACCAGCAGAGATATGGGAGGTGGCTCCTACAATGAGCAGTTCTTC. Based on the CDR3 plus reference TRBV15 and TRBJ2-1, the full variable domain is DAMVIQNPRYQVTQFGKPVTLSCSQTLNHNVMYWYQQKSSQAPKLLFHYYDKDFNNEADTPDNFQSRRPNTSFCFLDIRSPGLGDTAMYLCATSRDMGGGSYNEQFFGPGTRLTVL.

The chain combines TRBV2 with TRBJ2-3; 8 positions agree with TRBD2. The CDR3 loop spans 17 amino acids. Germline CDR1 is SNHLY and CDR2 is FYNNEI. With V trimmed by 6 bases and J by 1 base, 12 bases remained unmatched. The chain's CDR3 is CASRGVGAGGRTDTQYF. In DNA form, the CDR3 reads TGTGCCAGCAGGGGAGTGGGTGCGGGGGGCCGCACAGATACGCAGTATTTT. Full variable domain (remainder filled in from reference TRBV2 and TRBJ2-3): EPEVTQTPSHQVTQMGQEVILRCVPISNHLYFYWYRQILGQKVEFLVSFYNNEISEKSEIFDDQFSVERPDGSNFTLKIRSTKLEDSAMYFCASRGVGAGGRTDTQYFGPGTRLTVL.

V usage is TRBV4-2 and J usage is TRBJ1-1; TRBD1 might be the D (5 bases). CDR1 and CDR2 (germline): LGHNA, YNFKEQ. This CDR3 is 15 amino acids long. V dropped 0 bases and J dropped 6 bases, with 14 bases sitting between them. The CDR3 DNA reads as TGTGCCAGCAGCCAAGATCTGGGACGCTCGGCTGAAGCTTTCTTT. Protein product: CASSQDLGRSAEAFF.

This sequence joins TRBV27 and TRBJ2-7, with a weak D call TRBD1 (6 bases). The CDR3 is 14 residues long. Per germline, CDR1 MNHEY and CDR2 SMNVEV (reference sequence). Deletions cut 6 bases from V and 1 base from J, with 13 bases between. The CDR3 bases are TGTGCCAGCAGAGCTTCAGGGGCTTCCTACGAGCAGTACTTC. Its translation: CASRASGASYEQYF.

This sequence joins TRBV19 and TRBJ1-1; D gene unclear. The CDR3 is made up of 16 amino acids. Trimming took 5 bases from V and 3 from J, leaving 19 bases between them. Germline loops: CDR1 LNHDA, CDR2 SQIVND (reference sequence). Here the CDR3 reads CASSPLVRSLYTEAFF. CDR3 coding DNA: TGTGCCAGTAGTCCCCTAGTACGATCCCTTTACACTGAAGCTTTCTTT.

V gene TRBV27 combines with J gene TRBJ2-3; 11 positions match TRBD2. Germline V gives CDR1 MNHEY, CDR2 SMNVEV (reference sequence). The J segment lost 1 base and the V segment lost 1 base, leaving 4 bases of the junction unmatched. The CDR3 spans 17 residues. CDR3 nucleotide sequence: TGTGCCAGCAGTTTATTTTTGACTAGCGGGGGCACAGATACGCAGTATTTT. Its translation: CASSLFLTSGGTDTQYF.

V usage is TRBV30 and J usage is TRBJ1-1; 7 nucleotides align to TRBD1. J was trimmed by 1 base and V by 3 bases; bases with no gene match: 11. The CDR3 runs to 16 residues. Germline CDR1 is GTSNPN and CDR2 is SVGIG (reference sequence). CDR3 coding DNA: TGTGCCTGGAGGAAGGACAAGGGGGCCCGGAACACTGAAGCTTTCTTT. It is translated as CAWRKDKGARNTEAFF.

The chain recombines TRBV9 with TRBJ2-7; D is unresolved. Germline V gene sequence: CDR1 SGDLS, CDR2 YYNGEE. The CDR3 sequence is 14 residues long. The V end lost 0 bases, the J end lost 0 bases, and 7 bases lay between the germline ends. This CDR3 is CASSVAVGSYEQYF. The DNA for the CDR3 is TGTGCCAGCAGCGTAGCGGTGGGCTCCTACGAGCAGTACTTC.

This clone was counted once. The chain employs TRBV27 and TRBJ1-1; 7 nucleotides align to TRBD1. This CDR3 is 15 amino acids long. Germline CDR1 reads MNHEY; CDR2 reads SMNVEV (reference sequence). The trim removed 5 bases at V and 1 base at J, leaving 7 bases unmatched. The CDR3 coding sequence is TGTGCCAGCAGTCCAGTAGGGGGCGCGAACACTGAAGCTTTCTTT. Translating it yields CASSPVGGANTEAFF.

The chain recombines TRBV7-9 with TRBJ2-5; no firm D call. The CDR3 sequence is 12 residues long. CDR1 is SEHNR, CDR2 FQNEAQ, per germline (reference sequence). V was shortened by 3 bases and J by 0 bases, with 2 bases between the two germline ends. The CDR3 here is CASSFDQETQYF. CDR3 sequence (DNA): TGTGCCAGCAGCTTCGACCAAGAGACCCAGTACTTC.

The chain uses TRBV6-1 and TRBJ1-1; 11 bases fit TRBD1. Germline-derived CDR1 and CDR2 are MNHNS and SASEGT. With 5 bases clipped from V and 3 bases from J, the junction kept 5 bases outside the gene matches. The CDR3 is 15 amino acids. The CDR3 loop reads CASSWDRGKDTEAFF. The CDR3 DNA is TGTGCCAGCAGTTGGGACAGGGGGAAGGACACTGAAGCTTTCTTT.

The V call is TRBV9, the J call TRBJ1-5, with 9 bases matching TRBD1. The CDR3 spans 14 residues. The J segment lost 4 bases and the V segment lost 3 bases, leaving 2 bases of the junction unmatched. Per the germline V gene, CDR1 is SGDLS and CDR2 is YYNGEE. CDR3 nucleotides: TGTGCCAGCAGCGAGACAGGGGGGAATCAGCCCCAGCATTTT. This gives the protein CASSETGGNQPQHF.

CDR3 nucleotide sequence: TGCGCCAGCAGCTTGGGAGCAGAGACCTACGAGCAGTACTTC. Protein: CASSLGAETYEQYF. The chain combines TRBV5-1 with TRBJ2-7; D gene unclear. The CDR3 has 14 amino acids. Per germline, CDR1 SGHRS and CDR2 YFSETQ. V lost 0 bases to trimming and J lost 2 bases, with 9 bases between them.

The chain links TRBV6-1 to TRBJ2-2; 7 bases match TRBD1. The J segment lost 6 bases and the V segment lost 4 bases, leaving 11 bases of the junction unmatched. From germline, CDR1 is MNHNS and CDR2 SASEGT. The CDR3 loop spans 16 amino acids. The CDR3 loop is CASSAATGNEAGELFF. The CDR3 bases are TGTGCCAGCAGTGCTGCGACAGGGAACGAGGCCGGGGAGCTGTTTTTT.

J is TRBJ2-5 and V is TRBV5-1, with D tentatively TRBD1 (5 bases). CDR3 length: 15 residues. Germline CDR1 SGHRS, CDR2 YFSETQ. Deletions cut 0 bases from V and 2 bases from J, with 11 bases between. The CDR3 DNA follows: TGCGCCAGCAGCTTGGCCCCCGACAGACAAGAGACCCAGTACTTC. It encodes CASSLAPDRQETQYF.

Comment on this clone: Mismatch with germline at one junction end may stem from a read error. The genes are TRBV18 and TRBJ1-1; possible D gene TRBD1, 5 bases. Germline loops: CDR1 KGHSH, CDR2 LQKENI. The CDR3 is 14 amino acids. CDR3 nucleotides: TGTGCCAGCTCGCCACAGGCGACGGACACTGAAGCTTTCTTT. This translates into CASSPQATDTEAFF. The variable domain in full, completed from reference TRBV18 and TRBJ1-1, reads NAGVMQNPRHLVRRRGQEARLRCSPMKGHSHVYWYRQLPEEGLKFMVYLQKENIIDESGMPKERFSAEFPKEGPSILRIQQVVRGDSAAYFCASSPQATDTEAFFGQGTRLTVV.

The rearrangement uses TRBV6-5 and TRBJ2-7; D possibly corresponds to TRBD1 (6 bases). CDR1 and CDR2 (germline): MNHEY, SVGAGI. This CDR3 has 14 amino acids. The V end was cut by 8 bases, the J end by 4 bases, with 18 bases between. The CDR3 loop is CASARDNIFYEQYF. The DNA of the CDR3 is TGTGCCAGCGCCCGGGACAATATCTTTTACGAGCAGTACTTC.